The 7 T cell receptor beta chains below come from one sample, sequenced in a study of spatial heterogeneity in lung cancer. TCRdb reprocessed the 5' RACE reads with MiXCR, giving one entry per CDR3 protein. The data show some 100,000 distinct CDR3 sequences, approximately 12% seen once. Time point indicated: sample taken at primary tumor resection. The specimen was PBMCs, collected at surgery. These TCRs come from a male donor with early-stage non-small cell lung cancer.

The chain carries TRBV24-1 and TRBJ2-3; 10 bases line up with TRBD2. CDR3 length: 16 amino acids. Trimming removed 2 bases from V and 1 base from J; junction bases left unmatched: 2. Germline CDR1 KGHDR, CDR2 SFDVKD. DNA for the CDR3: TGTGCCACCAGTGATTCCGGGACTAGCGGCACAGATACGCAGTATTTT. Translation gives CATSDSGTSGTDTQYF.

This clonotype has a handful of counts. Here the CDR3 DNA reads TGTGCCAGCAGTCAGGGACTAGCGGGAGGCCTTTCAACCTACGAGCAGTACTTC. Its protein product is CASSQGLAGGLSTYEQYF. The chain carries TRBV27 and TRBJ2-7; 15 nucleotides line up with TRBD2. Germline CDR1 is MNHEY and CDR2 is SMNVEV (reference sequence). The CDR3 loop spans 18 amino acids. The junction had 10 bases not matched to a gene; V was cut back by 5 bases and J by 2 bases.

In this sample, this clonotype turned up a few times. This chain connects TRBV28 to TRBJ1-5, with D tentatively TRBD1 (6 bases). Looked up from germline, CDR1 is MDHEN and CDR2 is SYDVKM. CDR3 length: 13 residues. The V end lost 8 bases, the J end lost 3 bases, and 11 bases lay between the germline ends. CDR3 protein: CASYDRLNQPQHF. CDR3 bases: TGTGCCAGCTATGACAGGCTCAATCAGCCCCAGCATTTT.

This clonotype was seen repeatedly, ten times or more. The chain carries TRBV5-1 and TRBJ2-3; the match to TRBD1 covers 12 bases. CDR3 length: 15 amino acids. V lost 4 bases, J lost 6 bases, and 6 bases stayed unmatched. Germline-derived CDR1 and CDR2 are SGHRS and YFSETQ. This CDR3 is CASSQGTGGADTQYF. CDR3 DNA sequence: TGCGCCAGCAGCCAAGGGACAGGGGGCGCCGATACGCAGTATTTT. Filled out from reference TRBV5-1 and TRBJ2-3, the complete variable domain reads KAGVTQTPRYLIKTRGQQVTLSCSPISGHRSVSWYQQTPGQGLQFLFEYFSETQRNKGNFPGRFSGRQFSNSRSEMNVSTLELGDSALYLCASSQGTGGADTQYFGPGTRLTVL.

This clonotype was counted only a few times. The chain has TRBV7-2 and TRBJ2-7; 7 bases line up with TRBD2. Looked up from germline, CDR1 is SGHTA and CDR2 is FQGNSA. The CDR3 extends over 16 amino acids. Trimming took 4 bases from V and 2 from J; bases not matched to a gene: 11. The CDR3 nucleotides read TGTGCCAGCAGCTCTCAGACTAGCATCGGGCCCTACGAGCAGTACTTC. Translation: CASSSQTSIGPYEQYF.

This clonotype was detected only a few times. The DNA of the CDR3 is TGTGCCAGCAGCTTCAGGGTGGTCGAACTTCACACTGAAGCTTTCTTT. As protein: CASSFRVVELHTEAFF. The chain uses TRBV7-2 and TRBJ1-1, with D possibly TRBD1 on 5 matching bases. Trimming pared 3 bases from V and 3 bases from J, leaving 17 bases between. The CDR3 length is 16 residues. Germline lookup yields CDR1 SGHTA and CDR2 FQGNSA.

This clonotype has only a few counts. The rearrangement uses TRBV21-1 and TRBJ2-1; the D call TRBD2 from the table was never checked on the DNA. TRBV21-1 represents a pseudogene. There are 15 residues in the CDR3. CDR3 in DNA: TGTGCCAGCAGCAAAAGGGGCGGGAGCTACAATGAGCAGTTCTTC. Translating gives CASSKRGGSYNEQFF.